These T cell receptor beta chains were read from a single sample in a study of blood T cell repertoires in COVID-19. The data were produced by immunoSEQ multiplex PCR, yet TCRdb's version contains in-frame clones alone and is incomplete. The top ten hold approximately 8% of the sample, which has tens of thousands of clones, around 86% seen once. Sequencing used peripheral blood. The receptors originated from a man in his fifties with active COVID-19. CDR3s include the opening cysteine and the closing phenylalanine or tryptophan. D genes are given only for firm matches. Clone size is stated in some rows and not others, as once, few, many or a class when expanded.

V,size,J,D,CDR3,DNA
TRBV6-2/TRBV6-3,NA,TRBJ2-3,TRBD1,CASSTPGQGTDTQYF,TGTGCCAGCAGCACACCGGGACAGGGAACAGATACGCAGTATTTT
TRBV4-1,NA,TRBJ2-1,TRBD2,CASSQNNALAGEQFF,TGCGCCAGCAGCCAAAACAACGCACTAGCGGGAGAGCAGTTCTTC
TRBV3-1/TRBV3-2,NA,TRBJ2-5,TRBD1,CASSAGGPGGKETQYF,TGTGCCAGCAGCGCAGGGGGCCCAGGGGGGAAAGAGACCCAGTACTTC
TRBV5-4,NA,TRBJ2-3,TRBD1,CASSLGGDRGRDTQYF,TGTGCCAGCAGCTTGGGTGGGGACAGGGGACGAGATACGCAGTATTTT
TRBV6-2/TRBV6-3,NA,TRBJ1-3,NA,CASSRDISGNTIYF,TGTGCCAGCAGCCGGGACATCTCTGGAAACACCATATATTTT
TRBV4-1,NA,TRBJ2-2,NA,CASSQGRVGGELFF,TGCGCCAGCAGCCAAGGGCGGGTAGGGGGGGAGCTGTTTTTT
TRBV7-3,NA,TRBJ1-1,NA,CASSLMAHTEAFF,TGTGCCAGCAGCTTAATGGCCCACACTGAAGCTTTCTTT
TRBV7-2,few,TRBJ1-2,NA,CASSPDRNYGYTF,TGTGCCAGCAGTCCCGACAGGAACTATGGCTACACCTTC
TRBV28,NA,TRBJ1-2,NA,CASSFGHWDGYTF,TGTGCCAGCAGTTTTGGGCACTGGGATGGCTACACCTTC
TRBV4-1,few,TRBJ1-4,NA,CASSQDPADEKLFF,TGCGCCAGCAGCCAAGATCCGGCGGATGAAAAACTGTTTTTT
TRBV4-3,NA,TRBJ1-4,NA,CASSQDGARSGEKLFF,TGCGCCAGCAGCCAAGATGGAGCTAGATCGGGTGAAAAACTGTTTTTT
TRBV2,NA,TRBJ2-1,TRBD2,CASTSGVAGGNEQFF,TGTGCCAGCACTTCCGGGGTAGCGGGAGGCAATGAGCAGTTCTTC
TRBV2,NA,TRBJ2-1,NA,CASAYREPSYNEQFF,TGTGCCAGCGCGTACAGGGAACCTTCCTACAATGAGCAGTTCTTC
TRBV5-6,NA,TRBJ1-2,TRBD1,CASSLGVTGVDYGYTF,TGTGCCAGCAGCTTGGGGGTGACAGGGGTTGACTATGGCTACACCTTC
TRBV7-2,medium-sized,TRBJ2-7,NA,CASSSQHYEQYF,TGTGCCAGCAGCTCACAGCATTACGAGCAGTACTTC
TRBV4-3,NA,TRBJ2-2,TRBD1,CASSQEDRVGITGELFF,TGCGCCAGCAGCCAAGAGGACAGGGTGGGGATCACCGGGGAGCTGTTTTTT
TRBV7-2,NA,TRBJ1-3,NA,CASSLAQAGGTIYF,TGTGCCAGCAGCTTAGCTCAAGCCGGGGGCACCATATATTTT
TRBV5-1,NA,TRBJ1-3,NA,CASSIDRPLAGNTIYF,TGCGCCAGCAGCATTGACAGGCCCCTAGCTGGAAACACCATATATTTT
TRBV5-4,NA,TRBJ2-4,TRBD1,CASSFDRGDIQYF,TGTGCCAGCAGCTTTGACAGGGGAGACATTCAGTACTTC
TRBV6-5,NA,TRBJ2-7,NA,CASSYSGRLYEQYF,TGTGCCAGCAGTTACTCAGGCAGACTCTACGAGCAGTACTTC
TRBV9,NA,TRBJ2-3,TRBD2,CASSVGGLAGGQADTQYF,TGTGCCAGCAGCGTAGGGGGACTAGCGGGAGGCCAGGCAGATACGCAGTATTTT
TRBV5-4,NA,TRBJ2-2,NA,CASSFGGATGELFF,TGTGCCAGCAGCTTTGGGGGGGCTACCGGGGAGCTGTTTTTT
TRBV2,NA,TRBJ1-2,TRBD1,CASSRDRGRLNGYTF,TGTGCCAGCAGTCGAGACAGGGGGCGCTTGAATGGCTACACCTTC
TRBV9,few,TRBJ1-2,NA,CASSPGSDYGYTF,TGTGCCAGCAGCCCGGGATCGGACTATGGCTACACCTTC